Below, 7 T cell receptor beta chains from the same sample are listed, as sequenced in a study of technical replicates of blood from several donors. The protocol was immunoSEQ multiplex PCR, while the TCRdb copy is restricted to in-frame clones and leaves out a portion. The sample holds around 84,000 clones, more than 90% seen once. Sample: T cells isolated from PBMCs. These receptor sequences come from a human donor in good health.

The chain carries TRBV2 and TRBJ2-2; 9 nucleotides agree with TRBD2. V shed 6 bases, J shed 4 bases, and the junction held 6 bases outside the gene matches. The length of the CDR3 is 15 residues. The germline CDR1 and CDR2 sequences are SNHLY and FYNNEI. As DNA, the CDR3 is TGTGCCAGCAGACCCGCGGGGGGGGGCACCGGGGAGCTGTTTTTT. Its translation: CASRPAGGGTGELFF. The whole variable domain, filled in from reference TRBV2 and TRBJ2-2, reads EPEVTQTPSHQVTQMGQEVILRCVPISNHLYFYWYRQILGQKVEFLVSFYNNEISEKSEIFDDQFSVERPDGSNFTLKIRSTKLEDSAMYFCASRPAGGGTGELFFGEGSRLTVL.

This chain joins TRBV9 and TRBJ2-5; no definite D call. V gave up 3 bases and J gave up 3 bases, with 6 bases separating them. CDR1 and CDR2 from the germline V gene are SGDLS and YYNGEE. This CDR3 contains 12 residues. The DNA of the CDR3 is TGTGCCAGCAGCGCCGTTGAAGAGACCCAGTACTTC. Translated: CASSAVEETQYF.

As to this clone: The junction and the germline gene differ at one end; a read error may be behind it. This chain connects TRBV27 to TRBJ1-2, with D tentatively TRBD1 (6 bases). The length of the CDR3 is 12 residues. Germline V gives CDR1 MNHEY, CDR2 SMNVEV (reference sequence). In DNA form, the CDR3 reads TGTGCCAGCAGTTTACTAGGGGGTAGTCTCCACTTC. Residues: CASSLLGGSLHF.

The rearrangement uses TRBV5-4 and TRBJ2-7; unclear D gene. The CDR3 has 15 amino acids. CDR1 is SGHNT and CDR2 is YYREEE in the germline V gene (reference sequence). Trimming took off 1 base at V and 3 bases at J, with 14 bases between the two ends. Here the CDR3 DNA reads TGTGCCAGCAGCTTGTCTCCGGGTCACTACTACGAGCAGTACTTC. Translated: CASSLSPGHYYEQYF.

The J gene is TRBJ2-1, the V gene TRBV11-3; TRBD2 matches at 10 bases. The germline CDR1 and CDR2 sequences are SGHNT and YENEEA. V lost 5 bases to trimming and J lost 5 bases; unmatched junction nucleotides: 6. The CDR3 runs 15 residues. CDR3 region: CASSRSGGAHNEQFF. CDR3 bases: TGTGCCAGCAGCCGAAGCGGGGGGGCCCACAATGAGCAGTTCTTC.

The V and J genes are TRBV9 and TRBJ2-1; the match to TRBD2 covers 15 bases. This CDR3 region has 16 residues. The germline gives CDR1 SGDLS, CDR2 YYNGEE. The V segment lost 3 bases and the J segment 6 bases; nucleotides outside the gene matches: 4. This CDR3 is CASSAGGLAGGNEQFF. In DNA form, the CDR3 reads TGTGCCAGCAGCGCAGGGGGACTAGCGGGGGGCAATGAGCAGTTCTTC.

The V and J genes are TRBV6-5 and TRBJ1-3; D is uncertain. Trimming shortened V by 5 bases and J by 0 bases, and 11 bases separated the two germline ends. CDR3 length: 15 amino acids. The germline V gene has CDR1 MNHEY and CDR2 SVGAGI. DNA of the CDR3: TGTGCCAGCAGTCCCACTAGGAACTCTGGAAACACCATATATTTT. This translates into CASSPTRNSGNTIYF.